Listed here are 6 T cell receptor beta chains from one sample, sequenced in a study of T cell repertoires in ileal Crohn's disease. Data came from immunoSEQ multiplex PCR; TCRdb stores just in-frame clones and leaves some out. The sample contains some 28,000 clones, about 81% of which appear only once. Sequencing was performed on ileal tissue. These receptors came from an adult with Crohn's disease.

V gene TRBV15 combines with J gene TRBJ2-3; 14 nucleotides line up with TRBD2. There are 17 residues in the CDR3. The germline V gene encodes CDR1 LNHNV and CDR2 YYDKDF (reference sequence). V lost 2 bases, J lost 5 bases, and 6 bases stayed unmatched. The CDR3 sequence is CATSRQTSGGVGDTQYF. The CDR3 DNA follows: TGTGCCACCAGCAGACAGACTAGCGGGGGGGTTGGAGATACGCAGTATTTT. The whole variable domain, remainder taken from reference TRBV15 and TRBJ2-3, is DAMVIQNPRYQVTQFGKPVTLSCSQTLNHNVMYWYQQKSSQAPKLLFHYYDKDFNNEADTPDNFQSRRPNTSFCFLDIRSPGLGDTAMYLCATSRQTSGGVGDTQYFGPGTRLTVL.

The CDR3 region is CASSYATSIQETQYF. The CDR3 DNA is TGTGCCAGCAGTTACGCGACTAGCATCCAAGAGACCCAGTACTTC. This chain connects TRBV6-6 to TRBJ2-5; 7 nucleotides align to TRBD2. The length of the CDR3 is 15 residues. Per germline, CDR1 MNHNY and CDR2 SVGAGI (reference sequence). V trimming: 2 bases; J trimming: 1 base; junction bases outside the gene matches: 4.

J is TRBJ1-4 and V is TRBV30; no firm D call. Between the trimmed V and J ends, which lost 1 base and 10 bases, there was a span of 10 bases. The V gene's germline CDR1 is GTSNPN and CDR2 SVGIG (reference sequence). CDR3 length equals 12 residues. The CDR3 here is CAWSAPPGKLFF. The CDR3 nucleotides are TGTGCCTGGAGTGCCCCTCCGGGAAAACTGTTTTTT.

CDR3 in amino acids: CASSPIGRSMGHAYEQYF. CDR3 sequence (DNA): TGTGCCAGCAGCCCAATCGGGCGAAGCATGGGACATGCCTACGAGCAGTACTTC. V and J are TRBV11-2 and TRBJ2-5; D is perhaps TRBD1 (6 bases). The tail of the sequence fits TRBJ2-7 better, so the J call may be wrong. The CDR3 loop spans 18 amino acids. Germline CDR1 and CDR2: SGHAT and FQNNGV.

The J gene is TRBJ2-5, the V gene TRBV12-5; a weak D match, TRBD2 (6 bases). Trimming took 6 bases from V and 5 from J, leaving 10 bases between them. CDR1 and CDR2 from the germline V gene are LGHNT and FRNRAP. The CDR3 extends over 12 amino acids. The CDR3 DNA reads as TGTGCTAGTGGCCCAGGAGGGGAGACCCAGTACTTC. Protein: CASGPGGETQYF.

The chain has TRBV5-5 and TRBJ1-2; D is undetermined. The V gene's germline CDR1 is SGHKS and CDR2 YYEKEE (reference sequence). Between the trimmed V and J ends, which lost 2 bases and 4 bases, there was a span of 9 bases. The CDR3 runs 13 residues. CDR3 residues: CASSFRGSYGYTF. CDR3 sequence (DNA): TGTGCCAGCAGCTTTCGAGGGTCCTATGGCTACACCTTC.